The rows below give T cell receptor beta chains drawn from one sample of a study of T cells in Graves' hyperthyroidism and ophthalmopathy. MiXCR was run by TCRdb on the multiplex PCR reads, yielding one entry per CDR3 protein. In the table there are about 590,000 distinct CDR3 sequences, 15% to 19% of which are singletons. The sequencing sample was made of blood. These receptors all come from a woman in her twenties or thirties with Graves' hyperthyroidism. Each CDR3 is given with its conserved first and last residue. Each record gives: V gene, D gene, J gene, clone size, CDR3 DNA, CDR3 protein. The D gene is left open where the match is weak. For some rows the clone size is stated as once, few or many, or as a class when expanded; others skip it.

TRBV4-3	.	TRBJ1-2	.	TGCGCCAGCAGCCAAGAATCCGCCCGAAACTATGGCTACACCTTC	CASSQESARNYGYTF
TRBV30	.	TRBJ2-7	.	TGTGCCTGGAGTTGGGAGAGCGAGCAGTACTTC	CAWSWESEQYF
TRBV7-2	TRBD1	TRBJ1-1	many	TGTGCCAGCAGCCAAGGCTGGACAGGGGGAAAGAACACTGAAGCTTTCTTT	CASSQGWTGGKNTEAFF
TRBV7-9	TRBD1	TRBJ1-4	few	TGTGCCAGCAGCTTAGTCGGGACAGGGAACCAAAAACTGTTTTTT	CASSLVGTGNQKLFF
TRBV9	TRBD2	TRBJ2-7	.	TGTGCCAGCAGCCCCCGACTAGCGGGAGCCCCATGGTCCTACGAGCAGTACTTC	CASSPRLAGAPWSYEQYF
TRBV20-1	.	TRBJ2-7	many	TGCAGTGTCCCAGGGGACACTACCTACGAGCAGTACTTC	CSVPGDTTYEQYF
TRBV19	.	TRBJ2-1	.	TGTGCCAGTAGTATAGTTCCGGGAGTGAATGAGCAGTTCTTC	CASSIVPGVNEQFF
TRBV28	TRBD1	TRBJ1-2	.	TGTGCCAGCAGCCAGGGGGTCCGGTATGGCTACACCTTC	CASSQGVRYGYTF
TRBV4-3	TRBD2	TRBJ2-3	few	TGCGCCAGCAGCCAGACTAGCGGGAACACAGATACGCAGTATTTT	CASSQTSGNTDTQYF
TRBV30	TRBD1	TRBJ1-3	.	TGTGCCTGGAGTTCCAGGGGGACTGGAAACACCATATATTTT	CAWSSRGTGNTIYF
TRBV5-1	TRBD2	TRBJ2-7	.	TGCGCCAGCAGCTTGGGACTTGGACTAGCGGGCGAGCAGTACTTC	CASSLGLGLAGEQYF
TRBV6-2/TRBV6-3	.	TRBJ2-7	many	TGTGCCAGCAGCCCCATTGGTAGCGGACCCTCCTACGAGCAGTACTTC	CASSPIGSGPSYEQYF
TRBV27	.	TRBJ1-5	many	TGTGCCAGCAGTGCCCGGGCGTCTAATCAGCCCCAGCATTTT	CASSARASNQPQHF
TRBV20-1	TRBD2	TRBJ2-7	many	TGCAGTGCTGCGGGATTCAATAGCGGGAGGGATTACGAGCAGTACTTC	CSAAGFNSGRDYEQYF
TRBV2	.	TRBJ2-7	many	TGTGCCAGCAGCGAGGACAGGCCCTTGGGGGGAGAGCAGTACTTC	CASSEDRPLGGEQYF
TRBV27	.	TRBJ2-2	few	TGTGCCAGCAGTTTAGGGGTCCCCGGGGTAGCGGCGAACACCGGGGAGCTGTTTTTT	CASSLGVPGVAANTGELFF
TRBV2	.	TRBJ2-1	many	TGTGCCAGCAGTGAATCCCCCAGCGGCTCCTACAATGAGCAGTTCTTC	CASSESPSGSYNEQFF
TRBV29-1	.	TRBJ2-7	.	TGCAGCGTAACCGGGACACAAAGCTACGAGCAGTACTTC	CSVTGTQSYEQYF